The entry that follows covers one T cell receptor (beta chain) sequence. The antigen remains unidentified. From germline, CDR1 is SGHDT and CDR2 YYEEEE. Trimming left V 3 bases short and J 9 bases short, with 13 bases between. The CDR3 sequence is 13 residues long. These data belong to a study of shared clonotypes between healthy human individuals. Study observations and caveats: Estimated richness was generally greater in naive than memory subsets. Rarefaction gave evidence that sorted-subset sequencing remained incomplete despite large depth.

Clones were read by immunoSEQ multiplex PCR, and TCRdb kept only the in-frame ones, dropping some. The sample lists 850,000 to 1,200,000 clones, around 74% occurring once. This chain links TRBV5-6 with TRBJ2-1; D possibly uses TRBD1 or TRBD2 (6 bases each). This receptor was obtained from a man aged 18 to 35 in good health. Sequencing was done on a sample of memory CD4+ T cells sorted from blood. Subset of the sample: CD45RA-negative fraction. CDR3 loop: CASSSQGRSEQFF. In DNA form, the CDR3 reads TGTGCCAGCAGCTCCCAGGGGAGGAGTGAGCAGTTCTTC.